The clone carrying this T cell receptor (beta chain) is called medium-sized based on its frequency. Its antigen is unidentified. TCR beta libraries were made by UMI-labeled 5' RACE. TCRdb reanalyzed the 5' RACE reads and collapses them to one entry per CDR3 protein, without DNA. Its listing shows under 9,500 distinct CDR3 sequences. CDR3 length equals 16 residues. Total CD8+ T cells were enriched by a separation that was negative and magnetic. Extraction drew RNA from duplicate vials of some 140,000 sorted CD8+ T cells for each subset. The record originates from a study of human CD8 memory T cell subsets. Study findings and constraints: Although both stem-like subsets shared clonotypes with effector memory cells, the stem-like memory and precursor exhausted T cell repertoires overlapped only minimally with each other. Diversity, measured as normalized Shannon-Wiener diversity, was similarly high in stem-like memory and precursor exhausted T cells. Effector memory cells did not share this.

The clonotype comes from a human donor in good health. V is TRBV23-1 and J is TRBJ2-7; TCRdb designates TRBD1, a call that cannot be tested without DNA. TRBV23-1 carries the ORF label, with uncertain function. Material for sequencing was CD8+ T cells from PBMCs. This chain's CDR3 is CASSRSRVGHSYEQYF.